The present entry profiles one TCR beta chain with its context. Its specificity is unknown. Between the trimmed V and J ends, which lost 3 bases and 1 base, there was a span of 15 bases. Germline assignment: CDR1 LGHDT and CDR2 YNNKEL (reference sequence). CDR3 length: 17 residues. The data originate from a study of identical twins. Findings of the study overall: Researchers caution that invariant MAIT and iNKT cells could partly confound zero-insertion analyses.

cDNA carried unique molecular identifiers, and a universal primer site was added by template switching. TCRdb reprocessed the 5' RACE reads with MiXCR, giving one entry per CDR3 protein. This repertoire shows about 500,000 distinct CDR3 sequences, around 15% found once; its top ten account for 0.8% to 1%. These sequences were also reported in another study, on yellow fever vaccine responses in identical twins.

The receptor's source is a woman aged 18-29 years in good health. The chain links TRBV3-1 to TRBJ2-2; D uncertain. Sequencing was performed on CD4+ T cells sorted from blood. CDR3 sequence reads: CASSQTRKQLNTGELFF. The CDR3 nucleotides are TGTGCCAGCAGCCAGACCAGAAAGCAGCTGAACACCGGGGAGCTGTTTTTT.